Below, 28 T cell receptor beta chains from the same sample are listed, as sequenced in a study of T cell responses to AZD1222 COVID-19 vaccine. Generated by immunoSEQ multiplex PCR, the TCRdb table keeps only in-frame clones and is missing some. The data contain around 270,000 clones, 90% to 95% of them seen just once; the ten biggest clones take up less than 0.6%. The sequenced sample was peripheral blood, obtained 28 days after the second AZD1222 dose. The receptors derive from an adult who received the AZD1222 COVID-19 vaccine.

V gene TRBV4-1 combines with J gene TRBJ2-7; TRBD2 might be the D (5 bases). The CDR3 consists of 15 residues. Per the germline V gene, CDR1 is MGHRA and CDR2 is YSYEKL. Deletions cut 3 bases from V and 0 bases from J, with 12 bases between. The CDR3 DNA reads as TGCGCCAGCAGCCAGGCGGCGGGTCTCTCCTACGAGCAGTACTTC. Encoded protein: CASSQAAGLSYEQYF.

V usage is TRBV7-2 and J usage is TRBJ2-7; possible D gene TRBD2, 5 bases. The V end lost 4 bases, the J end lost 3 bases, and 16 bases lay between the germline ends. The CDR3 runs to 15 residues. The germline V gene encodes CDR1 SGHTA and CDR2 FQGNSA. For the CDR3, the DNA is TGTGCCAGCAGCTCAGGAGGAGGACTGGTCTACGAGCAGTACTTC. This translates into CASSSGGGLVYEQYF.

This clone appeared a single time. The chain carries TRBV6-2 or TRBV6-3 and TRBJ2-7; possible D gene TRBD2, 6 bases. Germline V gene lookup returns CDR1 MNHEY and CDR2 SVGEGT. V shed 7 bases and J shed 3 bases, with 16 bases lying between them. The CDR3 sequence is 14 residues long. CDR3 nucleotide sequence: TGTGCCAGCACCCCCGTCTACGGGGGCTACGAGCAGTACTTC. This encodes CASTPVYGGYEQYF.

The chain couples TRBV11-1 to TRBJ1-6; the D gene is possibly TRBD1 (6 bases). Germline assignment: CDR1 SGHAT and CDR2 FQDESV (reference sequence). The V and J ends lost 1 base and 10 bases respectively, with 14 bases between them. The CDR3 is made up of 15 amino acids. In nucleotides, the CDR3 is TGTGCCAGCAGCTTAGAAGACGCAAGGGGGTCACCCCTCCACTTT. It codes for CASSLEDARGSPLHF.

The CDR3 DNA reads as TGTGCCAGCCGAACCCCCCGGGACAGCCAAGAGACCCAGTACTTC. It encodes CASRTPRDSQETQYF. The V call is TRBV28, the J call TRBJ2-5, with 7 bases aligning to TRBD1. V shed 8 bases and J 1 base; nucleotides not matched to a gene: 10. The CDR3 is 15 residues long. Germline V gives CDR1 MDHEN, CDR2 SYDVKM. The variable domain in full, completed from reference TRBV28 and TRBJ2-5, reads DVKVTQSSRYLVKRTGEKVFLECVQDMDHENMFWYRQDPGLGLRLIYFSYDVKMKEKGDIPEGYSVSREKKERFSLILESASTNQTSMYLCASRTPRDSQETQYFGPGTRLLVL.

This clone has more than one count but fewer than ten. The chain recombines TRBV4-1 with TRBJ2-3; TRBD1 agrees at 10 bases. Trimming at V came to 4 bases and at J to 4 bases, leaving 8 bases not matched to a gene. The CDR3 contains 16 residues. CDR1 and CDR2 (germline): MGHRA, YSYEKL. The chain's CDR3 is CASSLLGQGEADTQYF. Written as DNA, the CDR3 is TGCGCCAGCAGCCTACTTGGACAGGGGGAGGCAGATACGCAGTATTTT.

The J gene is TRBJ1-4, the V gene TRBV10-3; D is perhaps TRBD1 (6 bases). V was pared by 2 bases and J by 7 bases, with 14 bases between. CDR3 size: 15 residues. Germline V gene sequence: CDR1 ENHRY, CDR2 SYGVKD. The CDR3 is CAISEIIGGGEKLFF. The CDR3 DNA is TGTGCCATCAGTGAGATAATTGGGGGCGGTGAAAAACTGTTTTTT.

The rearrangement uses TRBV18 and TRBJ2-3; 11 positions match TRBD2. The length of the CDR3 is 16 residues. The germline CDR1 and CDR2 sequences are KGHSH and LQKENI. With V trimmed by 3 bases and J by 0 bases, 2 bases remained unmatched. In DNA, the CDR3 is TGTGCCAGCTCACCGGGACTAGCGGCTAGCACAGATACGCAGTATTTT. Amino acids: CASSPGLAASTDTQYF.

This chain uses TRBV4-2 with TRBJ2-1; the match to TRBD2 covers 7 bases. Unmatched junction bases numbered 0, after V lost 1 base and J lost 6 bases. The CDR3 has 13 residues. Germline-derived CDR1 and CDR2 are LGHNA and YNFKEQ. The CDR3 here is CASSQGLANEQFF. CDR3 nucleotides: TGTGCCAGCAGCCAAGGACTAGCCAATGAGCAGTTCTTC.

The chain has TRBV28 and TRBJ2-7; tentatively, D is TRBD2 (6 bases). V was trimmed by 6 bases and J by 2 bases, leaving 11 bases between them. This CDR3 comprises 13 residues. The germline V gene encodes CDR1 MDHEN and CDR2 SYDVKM. The CDR3 spells CASRRGGTYEQYF. The CDR3 DNA is TGTGCCAGCAGGCGAGGAGGGACCTACGAGCAGTACTTC.

The CDR3 sequence: CAGGSSYNEQFF. The DNA for the CDR3 is TGTGCCGGAGGGAGCTCCTACAATGAGCAGTTCTTC. The chain is built from TRBV28 and TRBJ2-1, with D possibly being TRBD2 (6 bases). Germline values: CDR1 MDHEN, CDR2 SYDVKM. This CDR3 has 12 residues. With 11 bases removed from V and 0 bases from J, the gap between germline ends came to 8 bases. Filled out from reference TRBV28 and TRBJ2-1, the complete variable domain reads DVKVTQSSRYLVKRTGEKVFLECVQDMDHENMFWYRQDPGLGLRLIYFSYDVKMKEKGDIPEGYSVSREKKERFSLILESASTNQTSMYLCAGGSSYNEQFFGPGTRLTVL.

The CDR3 loop reads CAISGGLAGGNEQYF. In DNA form, the CDR3 reads TGTGCCATCAGCGGGGGACTAGCGGGGGGAAACGAGCAGTACTTC. The genes are TRBV10-3 and TRBJ2-7, with TRBD2 identical over 15 bases. The germline V gene has CDR1 ENHRY and CDR2 SYGVKD. The CDR3 extends over 15 amino acids. V gave up 6 bases and J gave up 5 bases; unmatched junction bases: 5.

The V and J genes are TRBV10-3 and TRBJ1-1; D not resolved. V was shortened by 7 bases and J by 0 bases, with 9 bases between the two germline ends. Germline values: CDR1 ENHRY, CDR2 SYGVKD. This CDR3 has 13 amino acids. CDR3 nucleotides: TGTGCCATCACGAGCAGCTTGAACACTGAAGCTTTCTTT. As protein: CAITSSLNTEAFF.

V usage is TRBV5-4 and J usage is TRBJ1-3, with D possibly matching TRBD1 (5 bases). The CDR3 extends over 15 amino acids. The germline gives CDR1 SGHNT, CDR2 YYREEE (reference sequence). Trimming took off 4 bases at V and 0 bases at J, with 11 bases between the two ends. The CDR3 DNA sequence: TGTGCCAGCAGCATGGGACCGCTCTCTGGAAACACCATATATTTT. Its protein product is CASSMGPLSGNTIYF.

This chain uses TRBV9 with TRBJ2-7, with 10 bases lining up with TRBD2. The CDR3 contains 16 residues. J was trimmed by 3 bases and V by 7 bases; bases with no gene match: 13. Germline V gives CDR1 SGDLS, CDR2 YYNGEE. CDR3 coding DNA: TGTGCCAGCTCCCCTTCCCTAGCGGGAGAGTACTACGAGCAGTACTTC. Translated: CASSPSLAGEYYEQYF.

The chain is built from TRBV5-4 and TRBJ1-2; the D gene is possibly TRBD1 (5 bases). Trimming stripped 1 base from V and 8 bases from J, with 12 bases between. The germline V gene has CDR1 SGHNT and CDR2 YYREEE (reference sequence). This CDR3 spans 13 amino acids. Here the CDR3 reads CASSLQGRDGYTF. The CDR3 region has the DNA TGTGCCAGCAGCTTGCAGGGTAGGGACGGCTACACCTTC.

The chain has TRBV25-1 and TRBJ1-1; D may be TRBD1 (6 bases). Germline V gene lookup returns CDR1 MGHDK and CDR2 SYGVNS. This CDR3 has 16 residues. Between the trimmed V and J ends, which lost 6 bases and 5 bases, there was a span of 22 bases. The DNA of the CDR3 is TGTGCCAGCAGACTGCATTCGGGGGCCCCCTTAACTGAAGCTTTCTTT. This translates into CASRLHSGAPLTEAFF.

CDR3 amino acids: CASSLGGGGFTEAFF. CDR3 in DNA: TGTGCCAGCAGCCTCGGGGGGGGAGGTTTCACTGAAGCTTTCTTT. The V and J genes are TRBV5-4 and TRBJ1-1; perhaps TRBD1 as D (5 bases). Germline loops: CDR1 SGHNT, CDR2 YYREEE (reference sequence). Trimming cost V 4 bases and J 4 bases, with 17 bases left between them. The CDR3 sequence is 15 residues long.

This clone was seen a handful of times. This sequence joins TRBV10-2 and TRBJ1-5; D is ambiguous. CDR3 length equals 17 residues. CDR1 is WSHSY, CDR2 SAAADI, per germline. V was pared by 7 bases and J by 4 bases, with 23 bases between. The CDR3 reads CASKDSGGQAVNQPQHF. The CDR3 nucleotides are TGCGCCAGCAAAGACTCCGGCGGCCAGGCCGTAAATCAGCCCCAGCATTTT.

The chain has TRBV5-1 and TRBJ2-1, with D possibly TRBD2 on 6 matching bases. Germline assignment: CDR1 SGHRS and CDR2 YFSETQ. The CDR3 has 13 residues. With 3 bases removed from V and 6 bases from J, the gap between germline ends came to 10 bases. CDR3 sequence: CASSSTSSNEQFF. CDR3 bases: TGCGCCAGCAGCTCGACTAGTAGCAATGAGCAGTTCTTC. Complete variable domain (other parts from reference TRBV5-1 and TRBJ2-1): KAGVTQTPRYLIKTRGQQVTLSCSPISGHRSVSWYQQTPGQGLQFLFEYFSETQRNKGNFPGRFSGRQFSNSRSEMNVSTLELGDSALYLCASSSTSSNEQFFGPGTRLTVL.

CDR3 residues: CASSHLTTANYGYTF. Here the CDR3 DNA reads TGTGCCAGCAGCCACCTGACGACAGCTAACTATGGCTACACCTTC. This chain connects TRBV7-9 to TRBJ1-2, with a tentative D call TRBD1 (5 bases). The CDR3 is 15 amino acids. Per the germline V gene, CDR1 is SEHNR and CDR2 is FQNEAQ (reference sequence). The ends were cut back, 5 bases at V and 0 bases at J, with 13 bases in the middle.

The V call is TRBV5-6, the J call TRBJ2-1; no reliable D call. V was shortened by 4 bases and J by 9 bases, with 14 bases between the two germline ends. Looked up from germline, CDR1 is SGHDT and CDR2 is YYEEEE. The CDR3 loop spans 13 amino acids. CDR3 in amino acids: CASSPPLWVEQFF. The CDR3 coding sequence is TGTGCCAGCAGCCCCCCTTTGTGGGTTGAGCAGTTCTTC. Drawing the rest from reference TRBV5-6 and TRBJ2-1, the complete variable domain is DAGVTQSPTHLIKTRGQQVTLRCSPKSGHDTVSWYQQALGQGPQFIFQYYEEEERQRGNFPDRFSGHQFPNYSSELNVNALLLGDSALYLCASSPPLWVEQFFGPGTRLTVL.

This chain uses TRBV27 with TRBJ2-7, with 7 bases aligning to TRBD1. This CDR3 has 11 residues. CDR1 is MNHEY, CDR2 SMNVEV, per germline (reference sequence). Unmatched junction bases numbered 1, after V lost 8 bases and J lost 3 bases. CDR3 protein: CASGTVYEQYF. CDR3 bases: TGTGCCAGCGGGACAGTCTACGAGCAGTACTTC.

The genes are TRBV24-1 and TRBJ2-3, with 8 bases matching TRBD1. The V gene's germline CDR1 is KGHDR and CDR2 SFDVKD. The CDR3 covers 16 residues. J lost 3 bases, V lost 0 bases, and 4 bases had no gene match. For the CDR3, the DNA is TGTGCCACCAGTGATTTGAGGACAGGGTCGACAGATACGCAGTATTTT. Residues: CATSDLRTGSTDTQYF.

The chain employs TRBV7-9 and TRBJ1-1; 7 bases are a match to TRBD1. Germline V gene sequence: CDR1 SEHNR, CDR2 FQNEAQ (reference sequence). J lost 6 bases, V lost 4 bases, and 5 bases had no gene match. The CDR3 sequence is 13 residues long. The CDR3 protein is CASSSTGAPEAFF. The CDR3 nucleotides are TGTGCCAGCAGCTCAACAGGGGCCCCTGAAGCTTTCTTT.

The gene calls are TRBV29-1 and TRBJ1-2; D unclear. V shed 4 bases and J shed 7 bases, with 16 bases lying between them. Germline-derived CDR1 and CDR2 are SQVTM and ANQGSEA. The CDR3 is made up of 13 amino acids. The CDR3 spells CSVGKGGSSGYTF. The CDR3 DNA is TGCAGCGTTGGGAAGGGAGGATCATCTGGCTACACCTTC.

J is TRBJ2-1 and V is TRBV6-1, with TRBD2 matching over 8 bases. Unmatched junction bases numbered 2, after V lost 1 base and J lost 6 bases. Looked up from germline, CDR1 is MNHNS and CDR2 is SASEGT. The CDR3 length is 14 residues. The CDR3 loop is CASSEGAGGNEQFF. In DNA, the CDR3 is TGTGCCAGCAGTGAAGGTGCGGGAGGCAATGAGCAGTTCTTC.

The chain employs TRBV29-1 and TRBJ1-3; D ambiguous. The CDR3 is made up of 14 amino acids. V shed 3 bases and J shed 3 bases, with 12 bases lying between them. Looked up from germline, CDR1 is SQVTM and CDR2 is ANQGSEA. CDR3 amino acids: CSVESRAVGNTIYF. The CDR3 DNA follows: TGCAGCGTTGAGTCTCGGGCCGTTGGAAACACCATATATTTT. Drawing the rest from reference TRBV29-1 and TRBJ1-3, the complete variable domain is SAVISQKPSRDICQRGTSLTIQCQVDSQVTMMFWYRQQPGQSLTLIATANQGSEATYESGFVIDKFPISRPNLTFSTLTVSNMSPEDSSIYLCSVESRAVGNTIYFGEGSWLTVV.